This TCR beta chain derives from a study of blood T cell repertoires in COVID-19. Study-level background: Acute and convalescent COVID-19 specimens originated in the United States, Italy and Spain. The analysed material was cDNA or gDNA that came from T cells, B-cell-depleted T cells, or PBMCs.

V lost 1 base, J lost 5 bases, and 9 bases stayed unmatched. CDR3 length: 16 amino acids. Per germline, CDR1 SGHTA and CDR2 FQGTGA. In the original workflow: Reference gene primer amplification gave estimated nucleated cell counts. The assay was immunoSEQ multiplex PCR, and TCRdb's table has in-frame clones only and misses some. V and J calls and clone size are those listed in that table; D and trimming were worked out from the DNA. The sample holds approximately 50,000 clones; less than 85% are singletons and the top ten take under 20%. The origin of this receptor is a man between 70 and 80 years old with active COVID-19. The chain combines TRBV7-3 with TRBJ2-5; 8 positions match TRBD1. Sample: peripheral blood. The CDR3 sequence: CASSLNAGQGFETQYF. CDR3 bases: TGTGCCAGCAGCTTAAACGCCGGACAGGGATTTGAGACCCAGTACTTC.